The clone carrying this TCR beta chain ranks as medium-sized. The data were taken from a study of blood T cell repertoires in COVID-19. Turning to the study itself: Sample material is recorded as cDNA or gDNA derived from T cells, B-cell-depleted T cells, or PBMCs.

Original data processing: Researchers report that nucleated cell counts were estimated from reference gene primer amplification. This table comes from immunoSEQ multiplex PCR, and its TCRdb copy is limited to in-frame clones, with some not included. V, J and clone size are taken as reported in that table, and D and trimming were inferred from the DNA itself. The table lists 40,000 or so clones, approximately 80% of them singletons. Per germline, CDR1 SGDLS and CDR2 YYNGEE. This CDR3 region has 16 residues. The V and J ends lost 4 bases and 7 bases respectively, with 18 bases between them. This receptor was identified in a man aged 50 to 60 with active COVID-19. Sequencing input: peripheral blood. V usage is TRBV9 and J usage is TRBJ1-6; no definite D call. Here the CDR3 reads CASSSSAGSSNSPLHF. In DNA form, the CDR3 reads TGTGCCAGCAGCTCGAGCGCTGGCTCCTCCAATTCACCCCTCCACTTT.